The 3 T cell receptor beta chains below all came from one sample that was sequenced in a study of shared clonotypes between healthy human individuals. TCRdb's copy holds only in-frame clones and misses some; the assay was immunoSEQ multiplex PCR. The repertoire consists of 2 million or so clones, with around 95% occurring once and the leading ten covering 0.1% to 0.15%. The sequenced material came from naive CD4+ T cells sorted from blood. Subset defined: CD45RA+ positively selected. The source of these receptors is a man aged 18 to 30 in good health.

This clone was counted a few times. The V and J genes are TRBV7-2 and TRBJ2-1; 9 positions agree with TRBD2. Germline-derived CDR1 and CDR2 are SGHTA and FQGNSA. Trimming cost V 7 bases and J 8 bases; bases outside gene matches: 15. CDR3 length: 16 residues. The CDR3 sequence is CASKPPMGLATDEQFF. The CDR3, as DNA: TGTGCCAGCAAACCGCCGATGGGACTAGCAACCGATGAGCAGTTCTTC.

The chain joins TRBV28 to TRBJ2-5; D is possibly TRBD1 or TRBD2 (7 bases each). V lost 6 bases and J lost 4, with 21 bases in between. The CDR3 is made up of 16 amino acids. Per germline, CDR1 MDHEN and CDR2 SYDVKM. The CDR3, as DNA: TGTGCCAGCAGCCGAAATGATCCAGGGGGGGGAGAGACCCAGTACTTC. The encoded protein is CASSRNDPGGGETQYF.

The chain combines TRBV6-6 with TRBJ2-6; 11 bases are a match to TRBD1. The CDR3 length is 16 residues. V lost 8 bases to trimming and J lost 4 bases; unmatched junction nucleotides: 7. CDR1 is MNHNY, CDR2 SVGAGI, per germline (reference sequence). The DNA of the CDR3 is TGTGCCAGCGACCGGGACAGGGGGTACGGGGCCAACGTCCTGACTTTC. Residues: CASDRDRGYGANVLTF.